The 10 T cell receptor beta chains listed next were all sequenced from one sample in a study of blood T cell repertoires in COVID-19. TCRdb keeps only in-frame clones here, not all; method: immunoSEQ multiplex PCR. The top ten clones hold about 4.3% of a sample with approximately 92,000 clones, about 81% of them seen once. The sample taken for sequencing was peripheral blood. Receptors originate from a man in his sixties with acute or convalescent COVID-19.

The V call is TRBV2, the J call TRBJ1-1; the D gene is possibly TRBD1 (6 bases). Deletions cut 7 bases from V and 10 bases from J, with 16 bases between. The CDR3 has 12 amino acids. The germline CDR1 and CDR2 sequences are SNHLY and FYNNEI. The CDR3 sequence: CASTLDSLAAFF. The CDR3, as DNA: TGTGCCAGCACCTTGGACAGCCTCGCAGCTTTCTTT.

The rearrangement uses TRBV10-2 and TRBJ1-1, with no clear D. The CDR3 has 14 residues. The germline V and J ends were trimmed by 0 bases and 11 bases, with 16 bases remaining between them. CDR1 is WSHSY, CDR2 SAAADI, per germline. In DNA form, the CDR3 reads TGCGCCAGCAGTGAGTCGAGGGAAGTTCGACTGGCTTTCTTT. It encodes CASSESREVRLAFF.

V and J are TRBV7-7 and TRBJ2-2, with 7 positions matching TRBD2. This CDR3 contains 13 residues. Germline V gives CDR1 SSHAT, CDR2 FNYEAQ (reference sequence). CDR3 nucleotides: TGTGCTAGCGGGCAGCCGAACACCGGGGAGCTGTTTTTT. Translated: CASGQPNTGELFF.

This chain joins TRBV4-1 and TRBJ1-1, with 11 bases identical to TRBD1. V was clipped by 4 bases and J by 1 base; unmatched bases: 8. The V gene's germline CDR1 is MGHRA and CDR2 YSYEKL. The CDR3 runs to 17 residues. CDR3 nucleotide sequence: TGCGCCAGCAGCCCATGGACAGGGGGCATTTCGAACACTGAAGCTTTCTTT. Translated: CASSPWTGGISNTEAFF.

The J gene is TRBJ1-2, the V gene TRBV23-1; possible D gene TRBD1, 6 bases. TRBV23-1 is designated an ORF whose function remains uncertain. Trimming pared 2 bases from V and 5 bases from J, leaving 21 bases between. The CDR3 is made up of 17 amino acids. The CDR3 coding sequence is TGCGCCAGCAGTCAACCGGGCGTTCCGGGACACAATTATGGCTACACCTTC. Protein sequence: CASSQPGVPGHNYGYTF.

The chain recombines TRBV27 with TRBJ1-4; 7 bases are a match to TRBD1. CDR1 is MNHEY and CDR2 is SMNVEV in the germline V gene (reference sequence). CDR3 length: 12 residues. After removal of 6 bases from V and 5 bases from J, the junction contained 0 bases not matched to a gene. The CDR3 protein is CASRQGNEKLFF. CDR3 bases: TGTGCCAGCAGACAGGGGAATGAAAAACTGTTTTTT.

J is TRBJ2-1 and V is TRBV7-6, with 7 bases that match TRBD2. The junction had 10 bases not matched to a gene; V was cut back by 2 bases and J by 9 bases. Germline CDR1 SGHVS, CDR2 FNYEAQ. The CDR3 is 15 amino acids. The CDR3 sequence: CASSLNGGSHVEQFF. The CDR3 DNA follows: TGTGCCAGCAGCTTAAACGGCGGGAGTCACGTTGAGCAGTTCTTC.

The chain recombines TRBV5-1 with TRBJ1-2, with 7 bases fitting TRBD1. This CDR3 spans 15 amino acids. CDR1 and CDR2 from the germline V gene are SGHRS and YFSETQ. V was clipped by 4 bases and J by 0 bases; unmatched bases: 6. The CDR3 DNA follows: TGCGCCAGCAGCCCGGGACAGTTATCTAACTATGGCTACACCTTC. It is translated as CASSPGQLSNYGYTF. The full variable domain, rest sourced from reference TRBV5-1 and TRBJ1-2, is KAGVTQTPRYLIKTRGQQVTLSCSPISGHRSVSWYQQTPGQGLQFLFEYFSETQRNKGNFPGRFSGRQFSNSRSEMNVSTLELGDSALYLCASSPGQLSNYGYTFGSGTRLTVV.

As concerns this clone: Sequence at one end of the junction differs from germline and may be a read error. This chain connects TRBV7-7 to TRBJ2-1; the match to TRBD1 covers 8 bases. Germline loops: CDR1 SSHAT, CDR2 FNYEAQ (reference sequence). The CDR3 length is 15 residues. CDR3 sequence: CASSRDRGSYNEQFF. The CDR3 DNA sequence: TGTGCTAGCAGCCGAGACAGGGGATCCTACAATGAGCAGTTCTTC.

The chain uses TRBV4-1 and TRBJ1-2, with D perhaps TRBD1 (5 bases). Germline V gives CDR1 MGHRA, CDR2 YSYEKL. There are 14 residues in the CDR3. V lost 1 base, J lost 2 bases, and 8 bases lay in between. This CDR3 is CASSQGQKNYGYTF. The CDR3, as DNA: TGCGCCAGCAGCCAAGGACAGAAGAACTATGGCTACACCTTC.